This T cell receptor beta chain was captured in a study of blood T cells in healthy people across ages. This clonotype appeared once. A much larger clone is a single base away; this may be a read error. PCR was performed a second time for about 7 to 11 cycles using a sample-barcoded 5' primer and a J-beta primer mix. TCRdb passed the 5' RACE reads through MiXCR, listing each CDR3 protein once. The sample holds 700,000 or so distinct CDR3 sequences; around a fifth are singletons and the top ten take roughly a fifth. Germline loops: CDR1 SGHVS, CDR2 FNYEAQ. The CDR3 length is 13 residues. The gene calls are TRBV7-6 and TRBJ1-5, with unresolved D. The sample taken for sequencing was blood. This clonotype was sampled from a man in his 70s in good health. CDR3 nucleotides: TGTGCCAGCAGCCCTGACGTAGATCAGCTCCAGCATTTT. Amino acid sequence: CASSPDVDQLQHF.